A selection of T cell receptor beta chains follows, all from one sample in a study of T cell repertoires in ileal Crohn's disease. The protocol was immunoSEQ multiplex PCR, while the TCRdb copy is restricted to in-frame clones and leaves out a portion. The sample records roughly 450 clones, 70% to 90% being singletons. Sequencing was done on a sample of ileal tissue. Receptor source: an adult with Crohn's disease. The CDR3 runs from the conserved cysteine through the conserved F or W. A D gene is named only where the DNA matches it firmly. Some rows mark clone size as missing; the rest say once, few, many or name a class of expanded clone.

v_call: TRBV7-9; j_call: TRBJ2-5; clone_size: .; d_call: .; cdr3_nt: TGTGCCAGCAGCTCCAACCAGGGATTTTCAATCGAGACCCAGTACTTC; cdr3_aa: CASSSNQGFSIETQYF
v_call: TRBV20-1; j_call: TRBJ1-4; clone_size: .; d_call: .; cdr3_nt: TGCAGTGCCCATACGGGTGAAAAACTGTTTTTT; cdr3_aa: CSAHTGEKLFF
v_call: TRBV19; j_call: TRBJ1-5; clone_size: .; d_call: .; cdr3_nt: TGTGCCAGTAGTATAGTGGAGGGGTATCAGCCCCAGCATTTT; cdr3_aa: CASSIVEGYQPQHF
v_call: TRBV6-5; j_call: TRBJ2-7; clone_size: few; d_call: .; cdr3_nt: TGTGCCAGCAGTTCCACTGACAGCGGAAGCGACGAGCAGTACTTC; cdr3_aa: CASSSTDSGSDEQYF
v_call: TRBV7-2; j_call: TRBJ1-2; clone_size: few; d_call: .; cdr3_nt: TGTGCCAGCATCTACGACGGGGCAGGGGCGGGTGGCTACACCTTC; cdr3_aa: CASIYDGAGAGGYTF
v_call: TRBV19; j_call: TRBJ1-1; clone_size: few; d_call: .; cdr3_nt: TGTGCCAGTAAGGGGTCAACTGAAGCTTTCTTT; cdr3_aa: CASKGSTEAFF
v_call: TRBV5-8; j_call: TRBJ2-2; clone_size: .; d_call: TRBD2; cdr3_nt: TGTGCCAGCAGACCGGGACTAGATAGCGGGGAGCTGTTTTTT; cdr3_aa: CASRPGLDSGELFF
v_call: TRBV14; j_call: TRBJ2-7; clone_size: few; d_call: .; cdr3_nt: TGTGCCAGCAGCCAAGATTTGGGCCCTTACGAGCAGTACTTC; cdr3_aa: CASSQDLGPYEQYF
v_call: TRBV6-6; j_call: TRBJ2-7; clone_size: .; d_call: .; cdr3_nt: TGTGCCAGCATGGCGGAGGGGAGCTCTGGCGAGCAGTACTTC; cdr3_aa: CASMAEGSSGEQYF
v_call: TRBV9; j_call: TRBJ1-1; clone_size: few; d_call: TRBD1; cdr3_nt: TGTGCCAGCAGCGTAGCGCCACAGGGGGGCACTGAAGCTTTCTTT; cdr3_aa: CASSVAPQGGTEAFF
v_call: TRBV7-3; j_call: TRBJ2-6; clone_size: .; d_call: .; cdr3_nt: TGTGCCAGCAGCTTAATGGCTGGGGCCAACGTCCTGACTTTC; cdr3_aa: CASSLMAGANVLTF
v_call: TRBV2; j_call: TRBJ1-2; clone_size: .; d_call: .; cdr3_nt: TGTGCCAGCAGTGAAGCGCTTCGGGGTAGAGGGGGCTACACCTTC; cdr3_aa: CASSEALRGRGGYTF
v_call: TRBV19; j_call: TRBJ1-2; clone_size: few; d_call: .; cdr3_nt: TGTGCCAGTAGTCCCGTGGGGGGCGGGTATGGCTACACCTTC; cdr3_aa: CASSPVGGGYGYTF
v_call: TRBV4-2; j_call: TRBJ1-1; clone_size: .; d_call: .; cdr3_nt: TGTGCCAGCAGCCAAGAACCCTCGGGTCAGGGAGGGAACACTGAAGCTTTCTTT; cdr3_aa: CASSQEPSGQGGNTEAFF
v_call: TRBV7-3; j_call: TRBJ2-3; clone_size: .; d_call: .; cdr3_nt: TGTGCCAGCAGCCGAGGGCCCCCGGATACGCAGTATTTT; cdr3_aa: CASSRGPPDTQYF
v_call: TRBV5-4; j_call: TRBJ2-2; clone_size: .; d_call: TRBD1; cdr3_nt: TGTGCCAGCAGCTTGACAGGGACAGTGAACACCGGGGAGCTGTTTTTT; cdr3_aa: CASSLTGTVNTGELFF
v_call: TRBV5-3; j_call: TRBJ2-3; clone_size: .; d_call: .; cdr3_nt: TGTGCCAGCAGCTTGAAACAGGGTGCGTCAGATACGCAGTATTTT; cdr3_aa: CASSLKQGASDTQYF
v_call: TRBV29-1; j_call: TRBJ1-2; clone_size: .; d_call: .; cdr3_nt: TGCAGCGTTCAGAACGGGGCTGACATCTATAACTATGGCTACACCTTC; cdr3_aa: CSVQNGADIYNYGYTF
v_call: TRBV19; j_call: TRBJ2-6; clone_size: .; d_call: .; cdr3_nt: TGTGCCAGTTCAAGCGCGAGCTCTGGGGCCAACGTCCTGACTTTC; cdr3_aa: CASSSASSGANVLTF
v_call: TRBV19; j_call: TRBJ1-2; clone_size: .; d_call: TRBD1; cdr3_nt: TGTGCCAGTACGAACAGGGGACTTCGACTCTATGGCTACACCTTC; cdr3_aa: CASTNRGLRLYGYTF
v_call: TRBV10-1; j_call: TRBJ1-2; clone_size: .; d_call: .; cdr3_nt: TGCGCCAGCAGTGTAGAGGGCGCTGATGACTATGGCTACACCTTC; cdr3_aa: CASSVEGADDYGYTF
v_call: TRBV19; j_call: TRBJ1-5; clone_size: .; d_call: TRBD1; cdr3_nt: TGTGCCAGTAGTATTGACAGGGGTCCCTCTAGCAATCAGCCCCAGCATTTT; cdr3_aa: CASSIDRGPSSNQPQHF
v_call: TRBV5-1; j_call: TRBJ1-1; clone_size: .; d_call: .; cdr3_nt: TGCGCCAGCAGCTTCATAGATTGGGGCACTGAAGCTTTCTTT; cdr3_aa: CASSFIDWGTEAFF
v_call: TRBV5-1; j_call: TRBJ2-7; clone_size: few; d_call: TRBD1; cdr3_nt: TGCGCCAGCAGCCCGGGGACAGCCTTGGGCGAGCAGTACTTC; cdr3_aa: CASSPGTALGEQYF
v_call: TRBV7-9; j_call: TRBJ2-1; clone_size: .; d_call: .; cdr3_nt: TGTGCCAGCGGAGCCTCCAATGAGCAGTTCTTC; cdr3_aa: CASGASNEQFF
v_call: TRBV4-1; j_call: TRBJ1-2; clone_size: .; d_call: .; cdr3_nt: TGCGCCAGCAGCCAAGATCCCCTCTATGGCTACACCTTC; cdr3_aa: CASSQDPLYGYTF
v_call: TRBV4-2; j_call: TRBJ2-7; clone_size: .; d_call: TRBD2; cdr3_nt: TGTGCCAGCAGCCAGGCCGGGACTAGCGGGACCGAGCAGTACTTC; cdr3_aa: CASSQAGTSGTEQYF
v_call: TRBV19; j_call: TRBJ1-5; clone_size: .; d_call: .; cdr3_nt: TGTGCCAGTAGCGGTAACAGGGTCGGGCCCCAGCATTTT; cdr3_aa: CASSGNRVGPQHF
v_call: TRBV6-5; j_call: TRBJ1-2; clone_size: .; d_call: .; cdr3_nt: TGTGCCAGCAGTACCGGCAGGGATGACTATGGCTACACCTTC; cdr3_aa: CASSTGRDDYGYTF
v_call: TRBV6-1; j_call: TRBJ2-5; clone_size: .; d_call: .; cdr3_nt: TGTGCCAGCAGTGAAGGGACTGGTGAGACCCAGTACTTC; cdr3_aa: CASSEGTGETQYF
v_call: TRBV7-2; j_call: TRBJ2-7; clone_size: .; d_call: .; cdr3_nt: TGTGCCAGCAGCTATTCCCCAGGGGCCGCCTACGAGCAGTACTTC; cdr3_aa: CASSYSPGAAYEQYF
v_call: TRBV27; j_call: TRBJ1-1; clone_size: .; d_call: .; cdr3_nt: TGTGCCAGCAGTTTAAATATGAACACTGAAGCTTTCTTT; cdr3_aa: CASSLNMNTEAFF
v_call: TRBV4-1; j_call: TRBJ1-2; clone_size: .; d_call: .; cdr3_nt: TGCGCCAGCAGCTACCTCCTAGCTAACTATGGCTACACCTTC; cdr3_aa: CASSYLLANYGYTF
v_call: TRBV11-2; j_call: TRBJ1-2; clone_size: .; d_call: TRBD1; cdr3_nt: TGTGCCAGCAGCCCCGACAGGGGAACCTATGGCTACACCTTC; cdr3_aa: CASSPDRGTYGYTF
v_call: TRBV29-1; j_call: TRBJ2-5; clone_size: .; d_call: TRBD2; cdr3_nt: TGCAGCGTTACTAGCGGAGGGGAGACCCAGTACTTC; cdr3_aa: CSVTSGGETQYF
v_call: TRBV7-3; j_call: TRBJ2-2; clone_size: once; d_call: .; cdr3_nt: TGTGCCAGCAGCCCGGACAGTGCGGCGGCCGGGGAGCTGTTTTTT; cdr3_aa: CASSPDSAAAGELFF
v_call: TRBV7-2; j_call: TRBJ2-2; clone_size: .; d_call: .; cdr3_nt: TGTGCCAGCAGCTTAGACGCGGCGAACACCGGGGAGCTGTTTTTT; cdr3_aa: CASSLDAANTGELFF
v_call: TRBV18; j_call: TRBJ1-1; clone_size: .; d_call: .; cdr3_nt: TGTGCCAGCCGGATTTTGGGTCAGAACACTGAAGCTTTCTTT; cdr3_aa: CASRILGQNTEAFF
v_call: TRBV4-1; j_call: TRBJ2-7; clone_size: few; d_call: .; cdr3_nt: TGCGCCAGCAGCCAAGAGATGGCGGGATGGGGCTGGGAGCAGTACTTC; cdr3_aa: CASSQEMAGWGWEQYF
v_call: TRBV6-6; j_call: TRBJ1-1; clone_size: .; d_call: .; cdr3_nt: TGTGCCAGCAGGCAGATGGCTGAAGCTTTCTTT; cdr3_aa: CASRQMAEAFF
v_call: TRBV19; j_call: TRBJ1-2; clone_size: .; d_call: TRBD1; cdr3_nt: TGTGCCAGTAGTCGGACAGGGCGGAGAGGCTACACCTTC; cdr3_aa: CASSRTGRRGYTF
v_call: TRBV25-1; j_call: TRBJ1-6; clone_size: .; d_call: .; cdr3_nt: TGTGCCAGCAGTGAAAGGCCGGGATTCAGTTCACCCCTCCACTTT; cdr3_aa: CASSERPGFSSPLHF
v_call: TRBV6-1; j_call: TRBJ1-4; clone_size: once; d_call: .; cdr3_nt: TGTGCCAGCAGAAAACAGTCAACTAATGAAAAACTGTTTTTT; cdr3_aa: CASRKQSTNEKLFF
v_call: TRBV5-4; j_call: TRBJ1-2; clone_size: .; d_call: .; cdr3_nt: TGTGCCAGCAGCTTGGGTGTCGCGGCGGGGTATGGCTACACCTTC; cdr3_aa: CASSLGVAAGYGYTF
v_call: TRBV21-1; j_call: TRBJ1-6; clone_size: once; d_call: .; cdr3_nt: TGTGCCAGCAGCACAACTAGAGACAGGGTTGGTTCCTATAATTCACCCCTCCACTTT; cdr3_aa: CASSTTRDRVGSYNSPLHF
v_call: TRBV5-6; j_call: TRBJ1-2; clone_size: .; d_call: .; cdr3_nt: TGTGCCAGCAGCTTTGGGGATAACTATGGCTACACCTTC; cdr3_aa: CASSFGDNYGYTF
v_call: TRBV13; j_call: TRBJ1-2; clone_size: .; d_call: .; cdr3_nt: TGTGCCAGCAGCAGGCTGGGGGAGGGCTACACCTTC; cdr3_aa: CASSRLGEGYTF
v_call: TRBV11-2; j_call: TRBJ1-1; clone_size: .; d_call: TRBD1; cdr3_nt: TGTGCCAGCAGCCATAGACCAGGGGACAGAAGAGAAGCTTTCTTT; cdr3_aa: CASSHRPGDRREAFF
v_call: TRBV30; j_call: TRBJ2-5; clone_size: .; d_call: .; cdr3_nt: TGTGCCTTGGGGCCTAGCAGTCAAGAGACCCAGTACTTC; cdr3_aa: CALGPSSQETQYF
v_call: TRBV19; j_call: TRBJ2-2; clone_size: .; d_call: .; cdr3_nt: TGTGCCAGTAAAGCGGACGGCACCGGGGAGCTGTTTTTT; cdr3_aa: CASKADGTGELFF
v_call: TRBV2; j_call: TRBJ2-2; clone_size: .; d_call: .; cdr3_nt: TGTGCCAGCAGTGGGGGCCTAGCGCGTACCGGGGAGCTGTTTTTT; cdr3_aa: CASSGGLARTGELFF
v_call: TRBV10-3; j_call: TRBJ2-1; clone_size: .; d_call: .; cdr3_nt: TGTGCCATCAGCCCGGGACCTGTTTCCTACAATGAGCAGTTCTTC; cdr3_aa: CAISPGPVSYNEQFF